This T cell receptor (beta chain) was recorded in a study of regulatory T cells in long-lasting Graves disease. The sample holds a few counts of this clonotype. Its specificity is not known. Library construction for TCR beta used iRepertoire HTBI primers and Arm-PCR of CDR3 regions. Each CDR3 protein is one row after TCRdb ran MiXCR on the multiplex PCR reads. The profile shows 350,000 to 450,000 distinct CDR3 sequences, 14% to 15% of them singletons. Described time point: newly diagnosed GD, antithyroid drugs for less than 3 months. Following extraction of RNA from PBMCs, that RNA was used to make the TCR library. Study results and limitations: New patients shared fewer public clonotypes (around 980) than persistent patients did (roughly 2,500).

The sample also formed part of further work on T cells in Graves' hyperthyroidism and ophthalmopathy. That paper adds: Uncontrolled infection, other autoimmune disease, pregnancy or lactation led to exclusion. In the first-round RT-PCR of the TCR CDR3, the HTBI primer set was used.

The source material was peripheral blood mononuclear cells (PBMCs), sampled at new diagnosis, from a patient treated with antithyroid drugs. This clonotype originated in a woman in her thirties or forties with Graves disease.

This CDR3 is CASSEGRVTEAFF. CDR3 DNA: TGCGCCAGCAGTGAGGGAAGGGTCACTGAAGCTTTCTTT. This sequence joins TRBV10-1 and TRBJ1-1, with D hard to call. Germline V gene lookup returns CDR1 WNHNN and CDR2 SYGVQD (reference sequence). Trimming cost V 2 bases and J 4 bases, with 8 bases left between them. The CDR3 extends over 13 amino acids.